This entry lists 2 T cell receptor beta chains sequenced from one sample in a study of blood T cell repertoires in COVID-19. Profiled with immunoSEQ multiplex PCR; TCRdb holds only in-frame clones, not every one. The sample includes approximately 170,000 clones, just under 85% of them seen just once. The material sequenced was peripheral blood. The receptors shown here come from a man aged 40-49 years who had recovered from COVID-19.

This clone was recorded only once. The chain has TRBV6-5 and TRBJ2-1, with D possibly being TRBD2 (6 bases). Germline V gene lookup returns CDR1 MNHEY and CDR2 SVGAGI. This CDR3 comprises 14 residues. The V and J ends lost 6 bases and 7 bases respectively, with 16 bases between them. Written as DNA, the CDR3 is TGTGCCAGCAGCCCAAGCACAGCGGGTAATGAGCAGTTCTTC. Translating gives CASSPSTAGNEQFF.

The chain carries TRBV25-1 and TRBJ2-1, with 8 bases aligning to TRBD2. V was clipped by 2 bases and J by 5 bases; unmatched bases: 11. This CDR3 contains 17 residues. CDR1 and CDR2 (germline): MGHDK, SYGVNS. CDR3 DNA sequence: TGTGCCAGCAGTGAAGCTATCAGCGGGAGAATGCACAATGAGCAGTTCTTC. Amino acid sequence: CASSEAISGRMHNEQFF.